The rows below give T cell receptor beta chains drawn from one sample of a study of CXCR3-negative and CXCR3-positive naive CD8 T cells. TCRdb reprocessed the 5' RACE reads and reports one entry per CDR3 protein, with no DNA. The data include around 60,000 distinct CDR3 sequences; the top ten clones carry approximately 0.74%. Sequencing used naive CXCR3+ CD8+ T cells from blood. These TCRs come from a human donor in good health. Some clones in this sample may be carry-over from other donors' samples. Both conserved end residues are part of each CDR3. Some rows have no size entry. The others give once, few or many, or a class for an expanded clone.

clone_size,v_call,j_call,cdr3_aa
.,TRBV20-1,TRBJ1-5,CSARDLYSDSNQPQHF
.,TRBV7-9,TRBJ2-1,CASSARDSVGEQFF
.,TRBV5-1,TRBJ1-2,CASSLTRGNYGYTF
.,TRBV7-9,TRBJ2-1,CASSLTPSSYNEQLF
.,TRBV2,TRBJ2-3,CASSEKTSGGVRGDTQYF
.,TRBV6-2/TRBV6-3,TRBJ2-3,CASSWLAGTDTQYF
.,TRBV7-2,TRBJ2-3,CASSNPGTSQDTQYF
.,TRBV29-1,TRBJ2-7,CSVVEGGPYEQYF
.,TRBV29-1,TRBJ2-7,CSVNDRGRQEQYF
.,TRBV29-1,TRBJ1-1,CSVTRMNTEAFF
.,TRBV29-1,TRBJ1-2,CSVDYSGMEGPNYGYTF
.,TRBV11-2,TRBJ1-2,CATRPGWSYGYTF
.,TRBV6-2/TRBV6-3,TRBJ2-1,CASSYLRASSYNEQFF
.,TRBV6-6,TRBJ2-7,CASSYPDFLYEQYF
.,TRBV6-1,TRBJ1-2,CASSLSTGFDYGYTF
.,TRBV3-1,TRBJ2-5,CASSQAGYETEETQYF
.,TRBV7-2,TRBJ2-7,CASSSSSYEQYF
.,TRBV11-1,TRBJ1-1,CASSITGEAAFF
.,TRBV5-1,TRBJ2-7,CASSSASSYEQYF
.,TRBV6-2/TRBV6-3,TRBJ2-7,CASSYSDGETYEQYF
.,TRBV5-1,TRBJ1-2,CASSTSGNGYTF
.,TRBV29-1,TRBJ2-7,CSGKRGAYEQYF
.,TRBV10-1,TRBJ2-1,CASRGTRGSEQFF
.,TRBV6-1,TRBJ2-5,CASSAGTAITETQYF
.,TRBV29-1,TRBJ2-6,CSVGTLSGANVLTF
.,TRBV12-3/TRBV12-4,TRBJ2-1,CASSLTLRGNEQFF
.,TRBV7-9,TRBJ1-1,CASSPPGYVEAFF
.,TRBV19,TRBJ1-4,CASSRDRAQEIEKLFF
.,TRBV10-3,TRBJ2-7,CAISERGDTYYEQYF
.,TRBV7-6,TRBJ2-1,CASSLLAGGVSYNEQFF
.,TRBV7-9,TRBJ2-1,CASSLIQRGQFF
.,TRBV20-1,TRBJ2-7,CSARPEGTDYFYEQYF
.,TRBV9,TRBJ1-4,CASSPGGGSIGTNEKLFF
.,TRBV5-1,TRBJ2-7,CASSTGSQQYF
medium-sized,TRBV29-1,TRBJ2-2,CSFRQSIPGELFF
.,TRBV28,TRBJ2-4,CASTGEAKNIQYF
.,TRBV6-2/TRBV6-3,TRBJ2-5,CASEGESLWAQYF
.,TRBV20-1,TRBJ2-7,CSARGRIYEQYF
.,TRBV7-9,TRBJ2-1,CASSIISGTGAYNEQFF
.,TRBV6-2/TRBV6-3,TRBJ2-1,CASSLRGTFYNEQFF
.,TRBV29-1,TRBJ2-3,CSAPGLPSTDTQYF
.,TRBV12-3/TRBV12-4,TRBJ2-1,CASSLVTGGLDEQFF
.,TRBV14,TRBJ1-1,CASSPLADMNTEAFF
.,TRBV7-9,TRBJ2-2,CASPLPGAVGELFF
.,TRBV29-1,TRBJ1-1,CSVDLEPSLNTEAFF
.,TRBV7-9,TRBJ1-3,CASTGANSGNTIYF
.,TRBV18,TRBJ2-5,CASSPTGTAYLQETQYF
.,TRBV5-4,TRBJ2-7,CASSSLAGSYEQYF
.,TRBV7-2,TRBJ2-5,CASSFLDRVKETQYF
.,TRBV7-3,TRBJ2-1,CASSSWGGQGSNEQFF
.,TRBV7-9,TRBJ2-1,CASSPRWSGGTEQFF
.,TRBV29-1,TRBJ2-7,CSVTIAGGTYEQYF
.,TRBV7-9,TRBJ1-1,CASSRNRGGMNTEAFF
.,TRBV7-9,TRBJ2-7,CASSLAVGLDYEQYF
.,TRBV6-5,TRBJ2-7,CASSSGKAPLEQYF
.,TRBV4-1,TRBJ2-1,CASSQDDNEQFF
.,TRBV20-1,TRBJ2-2,CSATPGQKNTGELFF
.,TRBV29-1,TRBJ2-7,CSVESPRGSYEQYF